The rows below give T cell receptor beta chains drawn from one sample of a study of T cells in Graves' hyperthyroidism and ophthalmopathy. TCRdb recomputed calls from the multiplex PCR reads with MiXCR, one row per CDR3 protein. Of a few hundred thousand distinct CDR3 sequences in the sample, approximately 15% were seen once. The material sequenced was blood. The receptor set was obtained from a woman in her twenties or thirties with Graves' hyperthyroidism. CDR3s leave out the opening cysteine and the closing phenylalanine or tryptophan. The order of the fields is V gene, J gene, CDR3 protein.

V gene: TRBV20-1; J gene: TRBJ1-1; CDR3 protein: SAGGMKDTEAF
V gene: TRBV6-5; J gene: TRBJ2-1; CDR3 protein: ASSYSSIAGGSHEQF
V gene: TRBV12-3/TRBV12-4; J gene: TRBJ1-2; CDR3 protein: ASSPMGGLDYGYT
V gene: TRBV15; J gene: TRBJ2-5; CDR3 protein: ATSSSGGQETQY
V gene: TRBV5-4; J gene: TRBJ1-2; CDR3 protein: ASSSDTKKNYGYT
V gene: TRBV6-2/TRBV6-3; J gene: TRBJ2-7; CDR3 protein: ASRRLASYYEQY
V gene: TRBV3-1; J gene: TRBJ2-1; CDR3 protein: ASSTHNEQF
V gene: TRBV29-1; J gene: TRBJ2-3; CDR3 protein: STRGQHTDTQY
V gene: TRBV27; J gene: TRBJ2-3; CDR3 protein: ASSLSRLAENTDTQY
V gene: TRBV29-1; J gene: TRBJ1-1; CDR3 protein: SSQGGEYGTEAF
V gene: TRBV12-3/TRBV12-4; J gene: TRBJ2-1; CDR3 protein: ASSRLGGTHEQF
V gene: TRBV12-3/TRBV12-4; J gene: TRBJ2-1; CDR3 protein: ASRIGGEVDRSYNEQF
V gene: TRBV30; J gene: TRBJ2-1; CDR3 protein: AWSLKNEQF
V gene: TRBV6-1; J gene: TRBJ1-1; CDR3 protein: ASSYYRGTEAF
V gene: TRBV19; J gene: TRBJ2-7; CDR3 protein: ASSIVSGRAYEQY
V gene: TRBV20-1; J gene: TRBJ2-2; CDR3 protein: SARGAAANTGELF
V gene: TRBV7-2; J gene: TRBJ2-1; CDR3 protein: ASSWGLAGDVNEQF
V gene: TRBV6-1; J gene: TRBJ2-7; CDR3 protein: ASSSDSAYEQY
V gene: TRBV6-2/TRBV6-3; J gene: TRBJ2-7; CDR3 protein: ASSAAGHEQY
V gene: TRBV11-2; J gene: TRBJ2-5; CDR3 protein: ASSLEWDVQETQY
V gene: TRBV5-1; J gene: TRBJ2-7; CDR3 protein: ASSSRVAGQDEQY
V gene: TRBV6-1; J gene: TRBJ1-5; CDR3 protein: ASGRGAQNQPQH
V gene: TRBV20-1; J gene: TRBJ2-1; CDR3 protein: SAHNRGTSRSYNEQF
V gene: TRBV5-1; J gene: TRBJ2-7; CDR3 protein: ASSSTGNSYEQY
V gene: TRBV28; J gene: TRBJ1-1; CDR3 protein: ASSSVTGGWTEAF
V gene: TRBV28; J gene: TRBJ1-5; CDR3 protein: ASSLAPTGNQPQH
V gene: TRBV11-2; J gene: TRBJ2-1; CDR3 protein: ANSFLVVNEQF
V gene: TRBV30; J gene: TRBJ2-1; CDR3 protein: AWGKERGKDEQF
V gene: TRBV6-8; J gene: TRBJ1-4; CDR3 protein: ASKNRRQGATPTNEKLF
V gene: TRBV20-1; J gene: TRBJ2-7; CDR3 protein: SARESGVGQY
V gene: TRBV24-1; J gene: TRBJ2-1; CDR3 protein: ATSDRELAGGGEQF
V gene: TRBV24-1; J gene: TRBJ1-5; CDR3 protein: ATSDPPGVSNQPQH
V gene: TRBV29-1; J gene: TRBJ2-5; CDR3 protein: SVEGQGQETQY
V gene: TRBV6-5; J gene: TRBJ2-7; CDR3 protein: ASSYLETSGSYEQY
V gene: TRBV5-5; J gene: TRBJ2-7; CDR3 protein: ASSQAGTSEQY
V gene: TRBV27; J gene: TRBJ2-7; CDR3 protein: ASSGYRDSSYEQY
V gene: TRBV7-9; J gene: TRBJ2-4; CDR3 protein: ASSPGWAGQENIQY
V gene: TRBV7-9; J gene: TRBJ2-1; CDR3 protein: ASSPGRASGSDEQF
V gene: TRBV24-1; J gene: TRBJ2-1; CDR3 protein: ATSAPKNEQF
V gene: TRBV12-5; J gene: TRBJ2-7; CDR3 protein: ASGSGRAYEQY
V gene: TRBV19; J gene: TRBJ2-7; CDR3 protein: ASSNRDSDYEQY
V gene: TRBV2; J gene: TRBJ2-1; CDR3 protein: ASSRDGPGDEQF
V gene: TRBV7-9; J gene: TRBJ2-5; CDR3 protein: ASSFRVRETQY